This T cell receptor (beta chain) stems from a study of blood T cells in healthy people across ages. Study-level points and caveats: Age showed a roughly linear inverse relationship with TCR beta diversity per million T cells. Naive CD4+ cells and diversity were both higher in long-lived donors than in aged donors.

Remarks on this clonotype: What it binds is unknown.

Primers used in a second PCR of about 6 to 11 cycles were a sample-barcoded 5' primer and a J-beta primer mix. One entry per CDR3 protein results from TCRdb running MiXCR on the 5' RACE reads. The sample holds more than 800,000 distinct CDR3 sequences, 25% to 30% seen once. The V and J ends lost 4 bases and 4 bases respectively, with 13 bases between them. The CDR3 length is 14 residues. Germline V gives CDR1 MNHEY, CDR2 SVGEGT. Input material: blood. The clonotype originates from a woman older than 75 in good health. The chain couples TRBV6-2 or TRBV6-3 to TRBJ1-2; D gene ambiguous. The DNA for the CDR3 is TGTGCCAGCAGTTCCACACCCAGGTCCTATGGCTACACCTTC. It specifies CASSSTPRSYGYTF.